This TCR beta chain was profiled in a study of blood T cell repertoires in COVID-19. Study-level background: Sites in the United States, Italy and Spain provided acute and convalescent COVID-19 samples.

Germline V CDR1 and CDR2: SGHTS, YDEGEE. The CDR3 has 16 amino acids. The V end lost 0 bases, the J end lost 6 bases, and 15 bases lay between the germline ends. In the source study's methods: Nucleated cell number was recorded as an estimate derived from reference gene primer amplification. Profiled with immunoSEQ multiplex PCR; TCRdb holds only in-frame clones, not every one. The DNA gave D and trimming, while V, J and clone size come from that table. The sample consists of 150,000 to 200,000 clones, 80% to 90% of them appearing once. The chain uses TRBV5-8 and TRBJ2-2, with a weak D call TRBD2 (5 bases). The receptor's source is a young man who had recovered from COVID-19. The sequenced material came from peripheral blood. Here the CDR3 DNA reads TGTGCCAGCAGCTTGGCTCTTGAGCGGAAAGCCGGGGAGCTGTTTTTT. Translated, it gives CASSLALERKAGELFF.